A selection of T cell receptor beta chains follows, all from one sample in a study of shared clonotypes between healthy human individuals. TCRdb keeps only in-frame clones here, not all; method: immunoSEQ multiplex PCR. Here the sample spans about 2 million clones, just under 95% being singletons. Sequenced input: naive CD8+ T cells sorted from blood. The receptors derive from a man aged 18 to 29 in good health. CDR3s include the opening cysteine and the closing phenylalanine or tryptophan. The D gene is left open where the match is weak. Clone size is given for some rows only: seen once, a few or many times, or a class if the clone is expanded.

J gene	clone size	D gene	V gene	CDR3 DNA	CDR3 protein
TRBJ2-5	.	.	TRBV7-2	TGTGCCAGCAGCTTAGCCGGGCGGCCTCAAGAGACCCAGTACTTC	CASSLAGRPQETQYF
TRBJ2-3	.	.	TRBV6-1	TGTGCCAGCAGTGAATCGGATAGTACAGATACGCAGTATTTT	CASSESDSTDTQYF
TRBJ2-3	.	.	TRBV9	TGTGCCAGCAGCGTAGCAGGGCTAACCGAAGATACGCAGTATTTT	CASSVAGLTEDTQYF
TRBJ1-1	.	.	TRBV19	TGTGCCAGTAGTATTTGGTCAGGGAGTACTGAAGCTTTCTTT	CASSIWSGSTEAFF
TRBJ1-1	.	.	TRBV12-5	TGTGCTAGTGGTTTGGACCTCCGGCGTGGGCCCCTCTCTGAAGCTTTCTTT	CASGLDLRRGPLSEAFF
TRBJ2-5	.	TRBD2	TRBV5-6	TGTGCCAGCAGCTTGTATGTCTCGCGGGAGTGGGCAGAGACCCAGTACTTC	CASSLYVSREWAETQYF
TRBJ2-7	.	TRBD1	TRBV9	TGTGCCAGCAGCGTGGGGACAGGCGGGCCCTACGAGCAGTACTTC	CASSVGTGGPYEQYF
TRBJ1-2	.	.	TRBV27	TGTGCCAGCAGTTTTTCCGGGACACTCTATGGCTACACCTTC	CASSFSGTLYGYTF
TRBJ1-4	.	.	TRBV4-3	TGCGCCAGCAGCCAAGCAGGGCTGGACGAAAAACTGTTTTTT	CASSQAGLDEKLFF
TRBJ1-5	.	.	TRBV9	TGTGCCAGCAGCGTAGATGGGGGGCCCAACAATCAGCCCCAGCATTTT	CASSVDGGPNNQPQHF
TRBJ2-3	.	.	TRBV7-8	TGTGCCAGCAGCCCCGGGCAAGATACGCAGTATTTT	CASSPGQDTQYF
TRBJ1-2	.	.	TRBV19	TGTGCCAGTAAATGGGCGGAGGGGCGAGGCTACACCTTC	CASKWAEGRGYTF
TRBJ2-1	once	TRBD1	TRBV5-4	TGTGCCAGCAGCATCGACAGGGAATCCTACAATGAGCAGTTCTTC	CASSIDRESYNEQFF
TRBJ2-1	.	.	TRBV7-8	TGTGCCAGCAGCTCCGGACTACCCTACAATGAGCAGTTCTTC	CASSSGLPYNEQFF
TRBJ2-5	.	TRBD2	TRBV11-2	TGTGCCAGCAGCCGCCCCCCTAGCGGGAGTGGAGAGACCCAGTACTTC	CASSRPPSGSGETQYF
TRBJ2-7	once	TRBD2	TRBV6-1	TGTGCCAGCAGTGAGCTAGCGGGGGCCCCCTACGAGCAGTACTTC	CASSELAGAPYEQYF
TRBJ2-7	.	TRBD2	TRBV7-2	TGTGCCAGCAGCGCAATCGGGACTAGCGGGAGGGCCAGGCTTGAGCAGTACTTC	CASSAIGTSGRARLEQYF
TRBJ2-2	once	.	TRBV15	TGTGCCACCAGCAGAATTGGGCAGGGCACCGGGGAGCTGTTTTTT	CATSRIGQGTGELFF
TRBJ1-2	.	.	TRBV7-9	TGTGCCAGCAGCTCCGCCGGGACACTGAGCGGCTACACCTTC	CASSSAGTLSGYTF
TRBJ2-1	.	TRBD1	TRBV7-9	TGTGCCAGCAGCTTAGGTCAGGGGGCGCGGAATGAGCAGTTCTTC	CASSLGQGARNEQFF
TRBJ1-6	.	.	TRBV27	TGTGCCAGCAGTGGAACAGGGTCTGGTTCACCCCTCCACTTT	CASSGTGSGSPLHF
TRBJ2-2	.	.	TRBV5-1	TGCGCCAGCAGCTTCGACGGGTCCGGGGAGCTGTTTTTT	CASSFDGSGELFF
TRBJ2-7	.	.	TRBV6-5	TGTGCCAGCAGTTCGGCCTCCGGGGAGCAGTACTTC	CASSSASGEQYF
TRBJ2-3	.	TRBD2	TRBV27	TGTGCCAGCAGTTTATGGACTAGCGGTAGCACAGATACGCAGTATTTT	CASSLWTSGSTDTQYF
TRBJ1-3	.	.	TRBV15	TGTGCCACCAGCAGAGATCCTGGGGCTCCTGGAAACACCATATATTTT	CATSRDPGAPGNTIYF
TRBJ2-5	.	TRBD1	TRBV7-9	TGTGCCAGCAGCTTGGTCGGACAGGGCCAAGAGACCCAGTACTTC	CASSLVGQGQETQYF
TRBJ2-5	.	TRBD2	TRBV11-2	TGTGCCAGCAGCGGCGGACTAGTGAGGGAGACCCAGTACTTC	CASSGGLVRETQYF